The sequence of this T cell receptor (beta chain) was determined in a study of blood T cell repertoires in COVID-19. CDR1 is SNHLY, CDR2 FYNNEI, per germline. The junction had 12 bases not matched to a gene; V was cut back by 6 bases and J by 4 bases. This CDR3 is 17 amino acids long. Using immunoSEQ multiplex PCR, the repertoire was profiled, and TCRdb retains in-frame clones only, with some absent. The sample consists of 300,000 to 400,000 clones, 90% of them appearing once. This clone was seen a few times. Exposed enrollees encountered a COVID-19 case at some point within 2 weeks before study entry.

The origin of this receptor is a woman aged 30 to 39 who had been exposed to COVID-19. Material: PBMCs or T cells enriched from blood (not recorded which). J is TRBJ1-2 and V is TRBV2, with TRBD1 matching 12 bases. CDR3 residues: CASRGSGTGGAAYGYTF. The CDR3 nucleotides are TGTGCCAGCAGAGGCTCCGGGACAGGGGGCGCGGCCTATGGCTACACCTTC.